The 10 T cell receptor beta chains below come from one sample, sequenced in a study of regulatory T cells in long-lasting Graves disease. Relying on iRepertoire HTBI primers and Arm-PCR of CDR3 regions, the team built TCR beta libraries. TCRdb fed the multiplex PCR reads into MiXCR, producing one record per CDR3 protein. The sample lists about 430,000 distinct CDR3 sequences, around 23% occurring once. Specified time point: persistent/refractory GD, antithyroid drugs over 5 years with positive TRAb. Isolated PBMC RNA provided the starting material for the TCR library. Sequenced material: peripheral blood mononuclear cells (PBMCs), taken when the disease was refractory, from a patient treated with antithyroid drugs. Source of these receptors: a female donor with Graves disease.

For this clonotype: A much more abundant neighbour one base away suggests this may be a read error. V and J are TRBV11-2 and TRBJ2-1; D is perhaps TRBD1 (6 bases). The length of the CDR3 is 14 residues. Germline CDR1 and CDR2: SGHAT and FQNNGV. V shed 2 bases and J shed 9 bases, with 14 bases lying between them. CDR3 nucleotide sequence: TGTGCCAGCAGCTTATATATAACAGGGTTTGAGCAGTTCTTC. This codes for CASSLYITGFEQFF.

There are many counts of this clonotype. The chain couples TRBV28 to TRBJ2-2; no definite D call. The CDR3 loop spans 15 amino acids. Trimming took off 6 bases at V and 2 bases at J, with 13 bases between the two ends. Germline CDR1 and CDR2: MDHEN and SYDVKM. The CDR3 here is CASRAGAGNTGELFF. CDR3 nucleotide sequence: TGTGCCAGCAGAGCTGGCGCAGGTAACACCGGGGAGCTGTTTTTT.

The gene calls are TRBV7-8 and TRBJ2-7; maybe TRBD2 (7 bases). This CDR3 has 15 residues. Trimming removed 5 bases from V and 7 bases from J, with 21 bases in between. Germline V gives CDR1 SGHVS, CDR2 FQNEAQ. The CDR3 region has the DNA TGTGCCAGCAGCGCCAGCAGGGGCGCGGGGGAAGAGCAGTACTTC. As protein: CASSASRGAGEEQYF.

This chain joins TRBV6-5 and TRBJ1-1, with D tentatively TRBD1 (5 bases). With 4 bases removed from V and 1 base from J, the gap between germline ends came to 13 bases. CDR3 size: 15 residues. CDR1 is MNHEY, CDR2 SVGAGI, per germline. The CDR3 sequence is CASSFLGQGNTEAFF. DNA of the CDR3: TGTGCCAGCAGTTTCTTGGGGCAGGGGAACACTGAAGCTTTCTTT.

In this sample, this clonotype turned up a few times. This rearrangement joins TRBV11-2 to TRBJ2-7; D gene ambiguous. This CDR3 spans 13 amino acids. The ends were cut back, 0 bases at V and 3 bases at J, with 6 bases in the middle. Looked up from germline, CDR1 is SGHAT and CDR2 is FQNNGV. The CDR3 sequence is CASSLEVYYEQYF. Written as DNA, the CDR3 is TGTGCCAGCAGCTTAGAAGTATACTACGAGCAGTACTTC. The variable domain in full, completed from reference TRBV11-2 and TRBJ2-7, reads EAGVAQSPRYKIIEKRQSVAFWCNPISGHATLYWYQQILGQGPKLLIQFQNNGVVDDSQLPKDRFSAERLKGVDSTLKIQPAKLEDSAVYLCASSLEVYYEQYFGPGTRLTVT.

This clonotype was picked up a small number of times. This chain's CDR3 is CSARATTGRNQPQHF. The CDR3 bases are TGCAGTGCTAGGGCTACGACGGGGCGGAATCAGCCCCAGCATTTT. The chain uses TRBV20-1 and TRBJ1-5, with a tentative D call TRBD1 (5 bases). Germline lookup yields CDR1 DFQATT and CDR2 SNEGSKA (reference sequence). V shed 3 bases and J shed 4 bases, with 16 bases lying between them. The length of the CDR3 is 15 residues.

This clonotype was observed at least ten times. This chain joins TRBV3-1 and TRBJ2-5, with D uncertain. The CDR3 runs 13 residues. Between the trimmed V and J ends, which lost 4 bases and 5 bases, there was a span of 11 bases. CDR1 and CDR2 (germline): LGHDT, YNNKEL (reference sequence). The CDR3 region is CASSLNGAETQYF. The CDR3, as DNA: TGTGCCAGCAGCCTTAATGGAGCGGAGACCCAGTACTTC.

J is TRBJ2-3 and V is TRBV12-3 or TRBV12-4; D unclear. Trimming pared 7 bases from V and 0 bases from J, leaving 8 bases between. CDR3 length: 13 residues. CDR3 sequence (DNA): TGTGCCAGCACCAGTCCTAGCACAGATACGCAGTATTTT. Amino acids: CASTSPSTDTQYF.

This clonotype has ten or more counts. This chain links TRBV3-1 with TRBJ1-2, with 7 positions matching TRBD1. Germline values: CDR1 LGHDT, CDR2 YNNKEL (reference sequence). Trimming removed 8 bases from V and 5 bases from J; junction bases left unmatched: 5. The CDR3 totals 12 residues. CDR3 nucleotide sequence: TGTGCCAGCTGGGCACAGGGGTATGGCTACACCTTC. Translation: CASWAQGYGYTF.

The chain recombines TRBV19 with TRBJ1-6, with D uncertain. The CDR3 loop spans 15 amino acids. Germline values: CDR1 LNHDA, CDR2 SQIVND (reference sequence). V was cut by 3 bases and J by 10 bases, with 16 bases left in between. CDR3 bases: TGTGCCAGTAGTATCCACTGGGGTGAGGAGTCACCCCTCCACTTT. It codes for CASSIHWGEESPLHF.